These 6 T cell receptor beta chains share one sample of origin, sequenced in a study of cytomegalovirus exposure and HLA in healthy donors. The PCR contained 60 Vbeta and 13 Jbeta primers. The table came from immunoSEQ multiplex PCR; TCRdb's copy has only in-frame clones and leaves some out. The top ten hold about 2.5% of the sample, which has around 120,000 clones, 84% seen once. Sequencing was carried out using PBMCs. All receptors derive from a man aged 50-60 years in good health and CMV-seronegative.

CDR3 amino acids: CASSLVGEQYF. In nucleotides, the CDR3 is TGTGCCAGCAGCTTGGTCGGCGAGCAGTACTTC. The chain recombines TRBV5-4 with TRBJ2-7; no firm D call. Germline V lookup: CDR1 SGHNT, CDR2 YYREEE (reference sequence). CDR3 size: 11 residues. Trimming shortened V by 0 bases and J by 6 bases, and 4 bases separated the two germline ends.

This chain connects TRBV10-3 to TRBJ1-5; D is ambiguous. Germline loops: CDR1 ENHRY, CDR2 SYGVKD. V lost 8 bases, J lost 4 bases, and 12 bases lay in between. This CDR3 has 13 residues. In DNA, the CDR3 is TGTGCCATCCGACATGGCCCAAATCAGCCCCAGCATTTT. Its translation: CAIRHGPNQPQHF.

The rearrangement uses TRBV15 and TRBJ2-7; TRBD2 aligns across 10 bases. This CDR3 has 17 amino acids. Per germline, CDR1 LNHNV and CDR2 YYDKDF (reference sequence). V lost 0 bases to trimming and J lost 3 bases; unmatched junction nucleotides: 8. This chain's CDR3 is CATSRDTLAGGNYEQYF. The DNA of the CDR3 is TGTGCCACCAGCAGAGACACCTTAGCGGGGGGCAACTACGAGCAGTACTTC. The variable domain in full, with the rest retrieved from reference TRBV15 and TRBJ2-7, is DAMVIQNPRYQVTQFGKPVTLSCSQTLNHNVMYWYQQKSSQAPKLLFHYYDKDFNNEADTPDNFQSRRPNTSFCFLDIRSPGLGDTAMYLCATSRDTLAGGNYEQYFGPGTRLTVT.

The CDR3: CASSLASGLTDTQYF. CDR3 DNA sequence: TGTGCCAGCAGCTTAGCGTCAGGCCTCACAGATACGCAGTATTTT. The chain has TRBV7-2 and TRBJ2-3; D not certain. CDR1 is SGHTA and CDR2 is FQGNSA in the germline V gene. The CDR3 is 15 amino acids. V dropped 0 bases and J dropped 2 bases, with 9 bases sitting between them.

V usage is TRBV27 and J usage is TRBJ2-7, with D perhaps matching TRBD2 (7 bases). Germline V gene sequence: CDR1 MNHEY, CDR2 SMNVEV (reference sequence). Trimming stripped 8 bases from V and 7 bases from J, with 21 bases between. The CDR3 loop spans 14 amino acids. The CDR3: CASRVGGVSGEQYF. The CDR3 DNA sequence: TGTGCCAGCCGCGTAGGGGGGGTTTCGGGGGAGCAGTACTTC.

This chain uses TRBV30 with TRBJ1-1; D is unclear. V lost 3 bases and J 4 bases, leaving 9 bases between the germline ends. Germline values: CDR1 GTSNPN, CDR2 SVGIG (reference sequence). The CDR3 has 12 residues. As DNA, the CDR3 is TGTGCCTGGAGGGAGGGAATCACTGAAGCTTTCTTT. Its protein product is CAWREGITEAFF.